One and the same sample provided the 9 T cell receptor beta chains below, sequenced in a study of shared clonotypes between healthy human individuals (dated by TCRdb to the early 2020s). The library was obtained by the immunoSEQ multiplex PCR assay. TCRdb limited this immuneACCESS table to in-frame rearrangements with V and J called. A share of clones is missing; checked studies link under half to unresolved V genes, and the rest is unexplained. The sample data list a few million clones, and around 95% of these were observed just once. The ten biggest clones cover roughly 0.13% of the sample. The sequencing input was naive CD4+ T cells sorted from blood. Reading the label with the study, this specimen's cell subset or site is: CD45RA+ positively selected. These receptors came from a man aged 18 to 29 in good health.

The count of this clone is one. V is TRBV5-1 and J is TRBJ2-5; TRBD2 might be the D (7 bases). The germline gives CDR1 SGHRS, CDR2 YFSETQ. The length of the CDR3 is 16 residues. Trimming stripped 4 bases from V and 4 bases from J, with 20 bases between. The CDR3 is CASSPQGGVFGETQYF. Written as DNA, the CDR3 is TGCGCCAGCAGCCCCCAAGGGGGGGTGTTCGGAGAGACCCAGTACTTC.

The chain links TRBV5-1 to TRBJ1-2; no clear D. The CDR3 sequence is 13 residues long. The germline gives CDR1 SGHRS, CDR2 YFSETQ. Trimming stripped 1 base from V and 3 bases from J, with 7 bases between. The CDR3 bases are TGCGCCAGCAGCTTGTTGTCAGACTATGGCTACACCTTC. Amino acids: CASSLLSDYGYTF. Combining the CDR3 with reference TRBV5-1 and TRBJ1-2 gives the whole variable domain KAGVTQTPRYLIKTRGQQVTLSCSPISGHRSVSWYQQTPGQGLQFLFEYFSETQRNKGNFPGRFSGRQFSNSRSEMNVSTLELGDSALYLCASSLLSDYGYTFGSGTRLTVV.

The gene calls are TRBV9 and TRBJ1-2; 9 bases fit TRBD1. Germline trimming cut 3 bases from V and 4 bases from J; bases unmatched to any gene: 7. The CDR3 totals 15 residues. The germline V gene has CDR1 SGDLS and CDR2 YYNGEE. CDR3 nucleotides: TGTGCCAGCAGCGGCGGGACAGGGCCTTTCTATGGCTACACCTTC. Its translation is CASSGGTGPFYGYTF.

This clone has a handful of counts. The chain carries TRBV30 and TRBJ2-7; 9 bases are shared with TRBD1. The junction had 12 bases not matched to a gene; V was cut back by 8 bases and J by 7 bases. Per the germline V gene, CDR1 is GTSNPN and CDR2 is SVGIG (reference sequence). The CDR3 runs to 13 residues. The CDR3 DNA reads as TGTGCCCAAAAGCCGGGACAGGGTGGGGAGCAGTACTTC. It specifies CAQKPGQGGEQYF.

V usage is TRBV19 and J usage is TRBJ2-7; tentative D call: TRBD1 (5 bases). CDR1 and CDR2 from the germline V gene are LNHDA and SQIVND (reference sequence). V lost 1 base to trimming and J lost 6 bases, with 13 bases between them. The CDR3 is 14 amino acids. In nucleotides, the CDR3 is TGTGCCAGTAGTATAGGCCAGGGTGCTGGCGAGCAGTACTTC. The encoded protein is CASSIGQGAGEQYF.

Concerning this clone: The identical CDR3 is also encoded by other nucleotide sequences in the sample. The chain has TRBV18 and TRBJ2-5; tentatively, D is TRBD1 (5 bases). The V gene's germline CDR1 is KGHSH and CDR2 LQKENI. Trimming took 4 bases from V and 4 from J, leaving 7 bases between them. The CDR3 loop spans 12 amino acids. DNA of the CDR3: TGTGCCAGCTCACTAAGGGGAGAGACCCAGTACTTC. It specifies CASSLRGETQYF.

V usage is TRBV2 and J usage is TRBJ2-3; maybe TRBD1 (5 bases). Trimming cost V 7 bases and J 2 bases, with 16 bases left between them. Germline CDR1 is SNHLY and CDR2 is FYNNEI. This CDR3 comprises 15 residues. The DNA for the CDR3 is TGTGCCAGCAAAAGGTCCCCAGGGAACACAGATACGCAGTATTTT. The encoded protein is CASKRSPGNTDTQYF.

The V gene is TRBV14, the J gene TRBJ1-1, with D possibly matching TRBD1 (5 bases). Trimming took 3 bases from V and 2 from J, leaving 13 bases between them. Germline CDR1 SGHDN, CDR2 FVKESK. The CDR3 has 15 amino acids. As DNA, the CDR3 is TGTGCCAGCAGCCATCTATCAGGGACTAACACTGAAGCTTTCTTT. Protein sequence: CASSHLSGTNTEAFF. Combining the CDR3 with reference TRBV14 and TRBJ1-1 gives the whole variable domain EAGVTQFPSHSVIEKGQTVTLRCDPISGHDNLYWYRRVMGKEIKFLLHFVKESKQDESGMPNNRFLAERTGGTYSTLKVQPAELEDSGVYFCASSHLSGTNTEAFFGQGTRLTVV.

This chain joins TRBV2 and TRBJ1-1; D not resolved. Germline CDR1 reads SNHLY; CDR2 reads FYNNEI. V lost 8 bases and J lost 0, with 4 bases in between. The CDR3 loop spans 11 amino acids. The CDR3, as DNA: TGTGCCAGCCCCGTGAACACTGAAGCTTTCTTT. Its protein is CASPVNTEAFF. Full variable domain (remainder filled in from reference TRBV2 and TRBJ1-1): EPEVTQTPSHQVTQMGQEVILRCVPISNHLYFYWYRQILGQKVEFLVSFYNNEISEKSEIFDDQFSVERPDGSNFTLKIRSTKLEDSAMYFCASPVNTEAFFGQGTRLTVV.